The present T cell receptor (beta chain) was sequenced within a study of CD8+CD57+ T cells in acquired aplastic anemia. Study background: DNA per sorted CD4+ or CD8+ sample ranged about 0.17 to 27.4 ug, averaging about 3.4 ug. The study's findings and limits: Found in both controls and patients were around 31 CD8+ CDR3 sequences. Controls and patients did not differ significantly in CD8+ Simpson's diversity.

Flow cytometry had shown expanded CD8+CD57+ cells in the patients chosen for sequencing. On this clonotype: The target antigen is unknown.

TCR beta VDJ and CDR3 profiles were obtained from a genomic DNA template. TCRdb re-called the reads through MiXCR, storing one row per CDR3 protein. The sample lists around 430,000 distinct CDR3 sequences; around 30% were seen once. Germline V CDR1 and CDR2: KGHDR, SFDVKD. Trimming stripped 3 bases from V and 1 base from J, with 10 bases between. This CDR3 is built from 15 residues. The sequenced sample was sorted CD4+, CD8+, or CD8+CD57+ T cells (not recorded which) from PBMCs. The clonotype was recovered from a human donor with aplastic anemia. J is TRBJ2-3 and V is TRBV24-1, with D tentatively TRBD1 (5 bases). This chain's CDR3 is CATSDTRGGTDTQYF. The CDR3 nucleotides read TGTGCCACCAGTGATACAAGGGGCGGCACAGATACGCAGTATTTT.